These 31 T cell receptor beta chains share one sample of origin, sequenced in a study of early stage breast cancer tumors. Measured with immunoSEQ multiplex PCR; TCRdb has only the in-frame clones, and not every one. The sample consists of about 70,000 clones, around 80% of them appearing once. The specimen sequenced was blood. The receptors were gathered from a person aged 35-55 years with breast cancer.

The gene calls are TRBV28 and TRBJ2-7; 9 nucleotides line up with TRBD1. Per germline, CDR1 MDHEN and CDR2 SYDVKM. The CDR3 is made up of 13 amino acids. V gave up 6 bases and J gave up 4 bases; unmatched junction bases: 4. In DNA form, the CDR3 reads TGTGCCAGCAGCCCGGGACAGGGATACGAGCAGTACTTC. It encodes CASSPGQGYEQYF. The full variable domain, in which reference TRBV28 and TRBJ2-7 provide the parts outside the CDR3, is DVKVTQSSRYLVKRTGEKVFLECVQDMDHENMFWYRQDPGLGLRLIYFSYDVKMKEKGDIPEGYSVSREKKERFSLILESASTNQTSMYLCASSPGQGYEQYFGPGTRLTVT.

The chain is built from TRBV28 and TRBJ1-3; D not certain. The V and J ends lost 5 bases and 0 bases respectively, with 17 bases between them. CDR3 length equals 17 residues. From germline, CDR1 is MDHEN and CDR2 SYDVKM. CDR3 in DNA: TGTGCCAGCAGTCCCCGGTGGAGTTTCAACTCTGGAAACACCATATATTTT. This gives the protein CASSPRWSFNSGNTIYF.

CDR3 bases: TGTGCCAGCAGCTTAGCGACTAGCGGGGAGACCCAGTACTTC. Translating it yields CASSLATSGETQYF. This sequence joins TRBV11-2 and TRBJ2-5; 10 bases are a match to TRBD2. The length of the CDR3 is 14 residues. Germline-derived CDR1 and CDR2 are SGHAT and FQNNGV. Trimming cost V 1 base and J 5 bases; bases outside gene matches: 1.

Here the CDR3 reads CASSLAQGTANTGELFF. CDR3 nucleotides: TGTGCCAGCAGCTTAGCACAGGGCACGGCGAACACCGGGGAGCTGTTTTTT. The chain links TRBV7-9 to TRBJ2-2; the D gene is possibly TRBD1 (6 bases). With 0 bases removed from V and 0 bases from J, the gap between germline ends came to 11 bases. Germline loops: CDR1 SEHNR, CDR2 FQNEAQ (reference sequence). The CDR3 totals 17 residues.

This clone was detected a few times. DNA of the CDR3: TGTGCCAGCAGTGAACGGACAGGGGTGTGGCAGCCCCAGCATTTT. Translating it yields CASSERTGVWQPQHF. V and J are TRBV28 and TRBJ1-5, with TRBD1 identical over 9 bases. J was trimmed by 7 bases and V by 5 bases; bases with no gene match: 9. The CDR3 length is 15 residues. CDR1 is MDHEN and CDR2 is SYDVKM in the germline V gene.

This chain uses TRBV6-1 with TRBJ1-1; 7 nucleotides agree with TRBD1. V shed 1 base and J 3 bases; nucleotides not matched to a gene: 5. The CDR3 sequence is 15 residues long. Per germline, CDR1 MNHNS and CDR2 SASEGT. The CDR3 DNA sequence: TGTGCCAGCAGTGAAGAGGGACAGATTCACACTGAAGCTTTCTTT. This translates into CASSEEGQIHTEAFF.

The V gene is TRBV11-2, the J gene TRBJ2-3; D remains ambiguous. V gave up 5 bases and J gave up 6 bases, with 6 bases separating them. CDR3 length equals 11 residues. In germline, CDR1 is SGHAT, CDR2 FQNNGV. The CDR3 loop is CASSPTDTQYF. DNA for the CDR3: TGTGCCAGCAGCCCTACTGATACGCAGTATTTT.

This clone was observed a single time. The chain uses TRBV27 and TRBJ1-2; no clear D gene. The V gene's germline CDR1 is MNHEY and CDR2 SMNVEV (reference sequence). V dropped 5 bases and J dropped 8 bases, with 18 bases sitting between them. The CDR3 runs to 14 residues. DNA for the CDR3: TGTGCCAGCAGTGGCAAACCGAGAACTAACGGCTACACCTTC. It encodes CASSGKPRTNGYTF.

The V call is TRBV28, the J call TRBJ1-5; D gene uncertain. Between the trimmed V and J ends, which lost 3 bases and 10 bases, there was a span of 10 bases. The germline CDR1 and CDR2 sequences are MDHEN and SYDVKM. The CDR3 sequence is 12 residues long. The CDR3 DNA reads as TGTGCCAGCAGTTTTTCTCTCAGCCCCCAGCATTTT. Protein sequence: CASSFSLSPQHF.

The chain combines TRBV2 with TRBJ2-2; TRBD2 matches at 7 bases. Trimming cost V 1 base and J 5 bases; bases outside gene matches: 4. The length of the CDR3 is 15 residues. CDR1 and CDR2 (germline): SNHLY, FYNNEI. In DNA form, the CDR3 reads TGTGCCAGCAGTGAAGACGGACTAGGAACCGGGGAGCTGTTTTTT. Translated: CASSEDGLGTGELFF.

V is TRBV27 and J is TRBJ2-4; D may be TRBD1 or TRBD2 (5 bases each). V shed 6 bases and J shed 8 bases, with 11 bases lying between them. Germline V lookup: CDR1 MNHEY, CDR2 SMNVEV (reference sequence). This CDR3 spans 12 amino acids. The CDR3 loop is CASRGPVDIQYF. In DNA, the CDR3 is TGTGCCAGCAGGGGACCCGTAGACATTCAGTACTTC.

The V and J genes are TRBV27 and TRBJ1-1; D remains unclear. The CDR3 sequence is 13 residues long. Trimming stripped 5 bases from V and 0 bases from J, with 7 bases between. The V gene's germline CDR1 is MNHEY and CDR2 SMNVEV (reference sequence). The chain's CDR3 is CASSGQLNTEAFF. The CDR3 region has the DNA TGTGCCAGCAGTGGCCAATTGAACACTGAAGCTTTCTTT.

V is TRBV5-1 and J is TRBJ2-4, with a tentative D call TRBD2 (6 bases). Trimming stripped 6 bases from V and 0 bases from J, with 19 bases between. Germline V gene sequence: CDR1 SGHRS, CDR2 YFSETQ. This CDR3 contains 17 residues. Written as DNA, the CDR3 is TGCGCCAGCAACCTCGGGGGAGAGACGGTAGCCAAAAACATTCAGTACTTC. Residues: CASNLGGETVAKNIQYF.

V and J are TRBV4-1 and TRBJ2-7, with TRBD2 matching over 9 bases. The CDR3 is 14 residues long. The germline V gene has CDR1 MGHRA and CDR2 YSYEKL. V lost 0 bases, J lost 13 bases, and 10 bases stayed unmatched. The CDR3 protein is CASSQDPGAGGRYF. The CDR3 DNA sequence: TGCGCCAGCAGCCAAGATCCCGGAGCGGGGGGACGCTACTTC.

The chain employs TRBV10-1 and TRBJ2-3, with 9 bases identical to TRBD2. This CDR3 contains 14 residues. Unmatched junction bases numbered 5, after V lost 9 bases and J lost 1 base. CDR1 is WNHNN and CDR2 is SYGVQD in the germline V gene (reference sequence). The CDR3 nucleotides read TGCGCCAGTTTTAGGACTAGCGGCACAGATACGCAGTATTTT. Translating gives CASFRTSGTDTQYF.

This clone was found a few times. The chain joins TRBV9 to TRBJ1-3, with 8 bases fitting TRBD1. J lost 8 bases, V lost 4 bases, and 11 bases had no gene match. The CDR3 has 15 residues. CDR1 is SGDLS, CDR2 YYNGEE, per germline. CDR3 DNA sequence: TGTGCCAGCAGCTTCAGTTGGGACAGGTCCCACACCATATATTTT. Translating it yields CASSFSWDRSHTIYF.

This chain links TRBV5-1 with TRBJ2-7; 9 bases are shared with TRBD2. The length of the CDR3 is 16 residues. V lost 4 bases and J lost 2; bases outside the gene matches: 10. Germline values: CDR1 SGHRS, CDR2 YFSETQ. CDR3 nucleotide sequence: TGCGCCAGCAGCCTGCAAGGCGGGGGGGGCACCTACGAGCAGTACTTC. Translated, it gives CASSLQGGGGTYEQYF. The full variable domain, completed using reference TRBV5-1 and TRBJ2-7, is KAGVTQTPRYLIKTRGQQVTLSCSPISGHRSVSWYQQTPGQGLQFLFEYFSETQRNKGNFPGRFSGRQFSNSRSEMNVSTLELGDSALYLCASSLQGGGGTYEQYFGPGTRLTVT.

The chain has TRBV28 and TRBJ1-5; the D is unclear. The CDR3 sequence is 14 residues long. Germline CDR1 MDHEN, CDR2 SYDVKM. V shed 2 bases and J shed 3 bases, with 8 bases lying between them. CDR3 DNA sequence: TGTGCCAGCAGTTTACGCCCCCCCAATCAGCCCCAGCATTTT. Protein product: CASSLRPPNQPQHF.

The chain joins TRBV5-4 to TRBJ1-1; the D gene is possibly TRBD1 (6 bases). Germline lookup yields CDR1 SGHNT and CDR2 YYREEE (reference sequence). The germline V and J ends were trimmed by 0 bases and 4 bases, with 13 bases remaining between them. The CDR3 extends over 15 amino acids. The CDR3 region has the DNA TGTGCCAGCAGCTTGGGATCAGGGGAGGGCACTGAAGCTTTCTTT. The encoded protein is CASSLGSGEGTEAFF.

The chain recombines TRBV4-1 with TRBJ2-7; TRBD2 matches at 13 bases. J gave up 4 bases and V 1 base, and 4 bases lay outside the gene matches. The CDR3 totals 16 residues. From germline, CDR1 is MGHRA and CDR2 YSYEKL. CDR3 nucleotide sequence: TGCGCCAGCAGCCAAGGGACTAGCGGGAGAGTGTACGAGCAGTACTTC. Translating gives CASSQGTSGRVYEQYF.

The chain uses TRBV5-1 and TRBJ1-4; D call uncertain. The V end was cut by 4 bases, the J end by 7 bases, with 14 bases between. The CDR3 is made up of 14 amino acids. In germline, CDR1 is SGHRS, CDR2 YFSETQ. DNA of the CDR3: TGCGCCAGCAGCAGTCCGAAAATATCTGAAAAACTGTTTTTT. Translating it yields CASSSPKISEKLFF.

The CDR3 reads CASSLVRDEAFF. For the CDR3, the DNA is TGTGCCAGCAGTTTAGTCAGGGATGAAGCTTTCTTT. The V call is TRBV28, the J call TRBJ1-1; D possibly corresponds to TRBD1 (5 bases). V dropped 2 bases and J dropped 7 bases, with 8 bases sitting between them. Germline values: CDR1 MDHEN, CDR2 SYDVKM. CDR3 size: 12 residues.

The chain couples TRBV19 to TRBJ1-1, with 7 bases aligning to TRBD1. The CDR3 length is 13 residues. Trimming at V came to 5 bases and at J to 7 bases, leaving 7 bases not matched to a gene. Per the germline V gene, CDR1 is LNHDA and CDR2 is SQIVND (reference sequence). The CDR3 loop is CASSPRQGDEAFF. Here the CDR3 DNA reads TGTGCCAGTAGTCCGCGACAGGGTGATGAAGCTTTCTTT.

Only a few counts were recorded for this clone. The chain links TRBV30 to TRBJ1-1, with D maybe TRBD1 (5 bases). The CDR3 extends over 13 amino acids. Germline V gene lookup returns CDR1 GTSNPN and CDR2 SVGIG (reference sequence). V gave up 3 bases and J gave up 0 bases, with 8 bases separating them. The CDR3, as DNA: TGTGCCTGGAGGACAGCTCTGAACACTGAAGCTTTCTTT. This translates into CAWRTALNTEAFF.

This chain uses TRBV7-2 with TRBJ2-1; D unclear. Germline CDR1 reads SGHTA; CDR2 reads FQGNSA. The CDR3 length is 15 residues. V gave up 3 bases and J gave up 6 bases, with 15 bases separating them. The CDR3 sequence is CASSFSRISLNEQFF. The CDR3 DNA sequence: TGTGCCAGCAGCTTTTCGCGGATAAGTCTCAATGAGCAGTTCTTC.

This chain connects TRBV28 to TRBJ2-7; 11 bases align to TRBD2. Germline CDR1 MDHEN, CDR2 SYDVKM. The CDR3 runs to 15 residues. Losses at the gene ends were 2 bases for V and 0 bases for J; bases not matched to a gene: 0. The CDR3 protein is CASSLGTSGSYEQYF. The CDR3 DNA reads TGTGCCAGCAGTTTAGGGACTAGCGGCTCCTACGAGCAGTACTTC.

This clone occurred a few times. V usage is TRBV9 and J usage is TRBJ2-7, with unresolved D. With 2 bases removed from V and 3 bases from J, the gap between germline ends came to 15 bases. CDR3 length: 15 amino acids. Germline CDR1 is SGDLS and CDR2 is YYNGEE. The CDR3 nucleotides are TGTGCCAGCAGCGTTGGGCAAGGGTCCTACTACGAGCAGTACTTC. Translated: CASSVGQGSYYEQYF. The whole variable domain, filled in from reference TRBV9 and TRBJ2-7, reads DSGVTQTPKHLITATGQRVTLRCSPRSGDLSVYWYQQSLDQGLQFLIQYYNGEERAKGNILERFSAQQFPDLHSELNLSSLELGDSALYFCASSVGQGSYYEQYFGPGTRLTVT.

The rearrangement joins TRBV2 to TRBJ1-2, with 7 bases identical to TRBD1. The CDR3 contains 13 residues. Germline lookup yields CDR1 SNHLY and CDR2 FYNNEI. Trimming cost V 6 bases and J 2 bases; bases outside gene matches: 3. CDR3 sequence: CASSVQGNYGYTF. DNA of the CDR3: TGTGCCAGCAGCGTACAGGGGAACTATGGCTACACCTTC.

J is TRBJ1-2 and V is TRBV28; the D is unclear. Trimming cost V 7 bases and J 1 base, with 13 bases left between them. From germline, CDR1 is MDHEN and CDR2 SYDVKM. This CDR3 region has 14 residues. The CDR3 DNA follows: TGTGCCAGCAATGCGCCCCCTATTAACTATGGCTACACCTTC. Encoded protein: CASNAPPINYGYTF.

The chain couples TRBV7-9 to TRBJ1-5; no clear D. V was cut by 0 bases and J by 6 bases, with 12 bases left in between. The V gene's germline CDR1 is SEHNR and CDR2 FQNEAQ (reference sequence). The CDR3 consists of 15 residues. CDR3 sequence reads: CASSLAGASGQPQHF. The CDR3 DNA is TGTGCCAGCAGCTTAGCCGGTGCGAGTGGTCAGCCCCAGCATTTT.

The J gene is TRBJ2-3, the V gene TRBV11-2; 7 bases are shared with TRBD2. CDR1 SGHAT and CDR2 FQNNGV come from the germline V gene. This CDR3 region has 15 residues. The ends lost 4 bases at V and 0 bases at J; junction bases unmatched: 4. Here the CDR3 DNA reads TGTGCCAGCAGCTCCTCTAGCGGAAGCACAGATACGCAGTATTTT. Amino acids: CASSSSSGSTDTQYF.